The 10 T cell receptor beta chains given below trace back to one sample, sequenced in a study of CD8 T cells in ankylosing spondylitis. These receptors lack a known antigen. TCRdb used MiXCR to reprocess the 5' RACE reads, holding one entry per CDR3 protein. The sample shows more than 300,000 distinct CDR3 sequences, approximately 8% of them seen only once. Overall study results and limits: In ankylosing spondylitis blood, a motif of roughly 8 highly homologous TCR beta variants appeared characteristic.

Sequencing was carried out using blood, either unsorted or a sorted T cell fraction (not recorded which). The receptors were sampled from a male donor with ankylosing spondylitis.

In its sample, this clonotype was seen a few times. The CDR3 coding sequence is TGTGCCAGTAGTCCCGACCTAGGGACGGACACTGAAGCTTTCTTT. This encodes CASSPDLGTDTEAFF. V and J are TRBV19 and TRBJ1-1, with D perhaps TRBD1 (5 bases). This CDR3 has 15 residues. With 5 bases removed from V and 3 bases from J, the gap between germline ends came to 16 bases. From germline, CDR1 is LNHDA and CDR2 SQIVND (reference sequence).

This clonotype was observed a handful of times. The chain uses TRBV25-1 and TRBJ1-2, with TRBD1 matching over 7 bases. The J segment lost 4 bases and the V segment lost 4 bases, leaving 9 bases of the junction unmatched. CDR1 is MGHDK, CDR2 SYGVNS, per germline. The CDR3 contains 15 residues. The CDR3 region has the DNA TGTGCCAGCAGTGCCCGGGACAGCCTCTTCTATGGCTACACCTTC. This translates into CASSARDSLFYGYTF.

This sequence joins TRBV20-1 and TRBJ2-3, with D unresolved. Germline values: CDR1 DFQATT, CDR2 SNEGSKA (reference sequence). Trimming left V 0 bases short and J 2 bases short, with 9 bases between. The CDR3 covers 14 residues. The CDR3, as DNA: TGCAGTGCTAGAGATAGTAGAATCACAGATACGCAGTATTTT. It yields the protein CSARDSRITDTQYF.

This clonotype was counted between two and nine times. The chain joins TRBV20-1 to TRBJ2-3; TRBD2 matches 8 bases. The germline CDR1 and CDR2 sequences are DFQATT and SNEGSKA (reference sequence). This CDR3 contains 12 residues. Trimming cost V 5 bases and J 5 bases; bases outside gene matches: 3. CDR3 protein: CSAAGGGDTQYF. CDR3 sequence (DNA): TGCAGTGCTGCCGGGGGGGGAGATACGCAGTATTTT.

The table lists this clonotype with many counts. The chain carries TRBV11-3 and TRBJ2-1, with TRBD2 matching 8 bases. V gave up 4 bases and J gave up 8 bases; unmatched junction bases: 4. From germline, CDR1 is SGHNT and CDR2 YENEEA. This CDR3 is built from 13 residues. The CDR3 loop reads CASSSGTSYEQFF. Here the CDR3 DNA reads TGTGCCAGCAGCTCCGGGACTAGTTATGAGCAGTTCTTC.

This clonotype has more than one count but fewer than ten. The chain couples TRBV9 to TRBJ2-1; D possibly corresponds to TRBD1 (5 bases). CDR3 length: 16 amino acids. The V end lost 0 bases, the J end lost 6 bases, and 16 bases lay between the germline ends. Germline V gene lookup returns CDR1 SGDLS and CDR2 YYNGEE. The CDR3 nucleotides are TGTGCCAGCAGCGTAGCGTTTGGGCTCAGGGCCAATGAGCAGTTCTTC. Protein sequence: CASSVAFGLRANEQFF.

The chain employs TRBV5-1 and TRBJ1-2; D might be TRBD1 (6 bases). V was trimmed by 0 bases and J by 3 bases, leaving 18 bases between them. This CDR3 is built from 17 residues. Germline values: CDR1 SGHRS, CDR2 YFSETQ. The CDR3 here is CASSLEIRQARDYGYTF. The CDR3 DNA sequence: TGCGCCAGCAGCTTGGAGATCCGACAGGCCCGGGACTATGGCTACACCTTC.

This clonotype was picked up a small number of times. The V gene is TRBV9, the J gene TRBJ1-1; D unresolved. CDR3 length equals 14 residues. The germline V and J ends were trimmed by 0 bases and 1 base, with 7 bases remaining between them. Looked up from germline, CDR1 is SGDLS and CDR2 is YYNGEE. The CDR3 protein is CASSVDPRNTEAFF. Written as DNA, the CDR3 is TGTGCCAGCAGCGTAGACCCGAGGAACACTGAAGCTTTCTTT.

V and J are TRBV29-1 and TRBJ2-7, with 8 bases lining up with TRBD1. The CDR3 sequence is 13 residues long. The germline CDR1 and CDR2 sequences are SQVTM and ANQGSEA. Unmatched junction bases numbered 3, after V lost 4 bases and J lost 1 base. CDR3 in DNA: TGCAGCGTTGCAAGGACAGGGTCCTACGAGCAGTACTTC. Translated, it gives CSVARTGSYEQYF.

Only a few counts were recorded for this clonotype. The rearrangement uses TRBV6-5 and TRBJ1-2; 9 bases fit TRBD1. V shed 5 bases, J shed 7 bases, and the junction held 2 bases outside the gene matches. Germline V gene data show CDR1 as MNHEY and CDR2 as SVGAGI. The CDR3 is made up of 12 amino acids. The CDR3 region is CASSRTGVGYTF. CDR3 nucleotides: TGTGCCAGCAGTCGGACAGGGGTTGGCTACACCTTC.